This TCR beta chain comes out of a study of OX40 agonist ivuxolimab in advanced cancers. Across the study: Among those enrolled, mean age was about 63 years (range about 23 to 80) and about 82% were male.

Points from the study as a whole: More expanded clones were found, on average, in CD8+ than in CD4+ T cells. Within 6 weeks, CD4+ and CD8+ blood T cells expanded clonally at 0.1 to 3.0 mg/kg.

The data were produced by immunoSEQ multiplex PCR, yet TCRdb's version contains in-frame clones alone and is incomplete. The data contain some 62,000 clones, about 90% of them seen just once; the ten biggest clones take up 5.2%. Turning to this clone: What it binds is not known.

Enrollment shut out patients with autoimmune disease history or systemic immunosuppression. The TCR comes from an adult with an advanced solid tumor such as melanoma, head and neck, liver or kidney cancer. The input for sequencing was CD4+ or CD8+ T cells sorted from blood, taken in a trial of the OX40 agonist ivuxolimab.

CDR3 in amino acids: CASTFTGANTEAFF. The CDR3, as DNA: TGTGCCAGCACCTTTACAGGGGCGAACACTGAAGCTTTCTTT. The V call is TRBV27, the J call TRBJ1-1; 7 bases are a match to TRBD1. Germline V gene sequence: CDR1 MNHEY, CDR2 SMNVEV (reference sequence). The V segment lost 7 bases and the J segment 1 base; nucleotides outside the gene matches: 6. This CDR3 contains 14 residues.